This T cell receptor beta chain appears in the sequencing data of a study of control samples from healthy donors and cancer patients. The repertoire was sequenced with immunoSEQ multiplex PCR; TCRdb's copy has only in-frame clones and lacks some. The repertoire has over 150,000 clones, about 90% of them found once; the top ten carry about 2.1%. In the case of this clone: Other DNA sequences in the same sample also yield this CDR3.

V lost 0 bases, J lost 3 bases, and 6 bases lay in between. The CDR3 is 13 residues long. Per germline, CDR1 SGHNT and CDR2 YENEEA. The V gene is TRBV11-3, the J gene TRBJ2-7; no firm D call. This clonotype originated in a woman aged 40 to 50 in good health. The sequenced sample consisted of blood. The CDR3 loop is CASSLEGSYEQYF. CDR3 DNA sequence: TGTGCCAGCAGCTTAGAGGGAAGCTACGAGCAGTACTTC.